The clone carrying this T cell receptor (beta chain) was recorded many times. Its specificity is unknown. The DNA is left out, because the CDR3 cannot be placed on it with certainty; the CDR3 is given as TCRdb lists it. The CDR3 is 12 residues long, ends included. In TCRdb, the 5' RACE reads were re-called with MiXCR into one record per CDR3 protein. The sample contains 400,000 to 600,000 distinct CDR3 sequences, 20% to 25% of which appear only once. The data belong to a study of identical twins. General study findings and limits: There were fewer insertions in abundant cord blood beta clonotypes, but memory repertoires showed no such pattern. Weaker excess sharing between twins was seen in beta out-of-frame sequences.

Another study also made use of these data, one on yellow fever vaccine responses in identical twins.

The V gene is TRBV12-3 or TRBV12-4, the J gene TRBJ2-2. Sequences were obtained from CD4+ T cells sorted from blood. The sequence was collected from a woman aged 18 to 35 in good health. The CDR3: CASILAFRELFF.